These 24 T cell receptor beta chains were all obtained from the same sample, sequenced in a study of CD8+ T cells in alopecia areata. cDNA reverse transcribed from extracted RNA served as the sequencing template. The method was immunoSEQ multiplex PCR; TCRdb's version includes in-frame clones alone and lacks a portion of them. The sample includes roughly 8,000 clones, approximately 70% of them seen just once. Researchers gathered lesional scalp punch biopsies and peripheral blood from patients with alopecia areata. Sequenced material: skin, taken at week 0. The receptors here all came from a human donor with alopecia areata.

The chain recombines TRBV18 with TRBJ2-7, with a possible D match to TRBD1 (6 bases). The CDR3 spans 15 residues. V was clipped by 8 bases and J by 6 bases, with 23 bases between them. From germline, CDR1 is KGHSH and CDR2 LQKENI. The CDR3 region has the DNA TGTGCCAGCGCCACTGACACCCTGGGACAAAGCGAGCAGTACTTC. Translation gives CASATDTLGQSEQYF.

The CDR3 loop is CASTKETGTYNEQFF. The CDR3 coding sequence is TGTGCCAGCACAAAGGAGACAGGGACCTACAATGAGCAGTTCTTC. J is TRBJ2-1 and V is TRBV11-2; TRBD1 matches at 7 bases. V shed 7 bases, J shed 2 bases, and the junction held 8 bases outside the gene matches. The CDR3 runs 15 residues. Germline assignment: CDR1 SGHAT and CDR2 FQNNGV.

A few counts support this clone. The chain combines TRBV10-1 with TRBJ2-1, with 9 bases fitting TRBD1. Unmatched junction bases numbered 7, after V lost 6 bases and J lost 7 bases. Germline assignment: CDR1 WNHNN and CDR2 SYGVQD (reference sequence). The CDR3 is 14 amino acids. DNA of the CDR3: TGCGCCAGCAGCACCGGGACAGGGTTGAATGAGCAGTTCTTC. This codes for CASSTGTGLNEQFF.

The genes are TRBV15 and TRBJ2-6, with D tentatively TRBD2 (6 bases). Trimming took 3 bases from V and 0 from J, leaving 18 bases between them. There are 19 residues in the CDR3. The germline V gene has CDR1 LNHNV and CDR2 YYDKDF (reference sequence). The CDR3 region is CATSRIPGLPDSGANVLTF. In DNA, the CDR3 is TGTGCCACCAGCAGGATACCGGGACTGCCCGACTCTGGGGCCAACGTCCTGACTTTC.

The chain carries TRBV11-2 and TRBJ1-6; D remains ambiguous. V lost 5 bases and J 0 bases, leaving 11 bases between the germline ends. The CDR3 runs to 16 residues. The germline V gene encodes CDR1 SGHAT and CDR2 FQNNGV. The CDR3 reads CASSQRTSSYNSPLHF. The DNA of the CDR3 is TGTGCCAGCAGCCAAAGGACGAGCTCCTATAATTCACCCCTCCACTTT.

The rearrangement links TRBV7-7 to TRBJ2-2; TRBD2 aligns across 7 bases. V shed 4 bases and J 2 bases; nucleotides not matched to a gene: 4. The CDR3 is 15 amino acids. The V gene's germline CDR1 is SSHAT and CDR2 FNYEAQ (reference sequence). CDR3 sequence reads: CASSSGTINTGELFF. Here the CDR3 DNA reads TGTGCCAGCAGCTCAGGGACTATCAACACCGGGGAGCTGTTTTTT.

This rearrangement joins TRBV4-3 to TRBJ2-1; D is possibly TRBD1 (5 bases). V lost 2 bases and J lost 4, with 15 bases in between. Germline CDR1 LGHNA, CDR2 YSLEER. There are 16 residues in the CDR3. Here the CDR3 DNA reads TGCGCCAGCAGCCAATTAGCTGGGCAGGGATACAATGAGCAGTTCTTC. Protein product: CASSQLAGQGYNEQFF.

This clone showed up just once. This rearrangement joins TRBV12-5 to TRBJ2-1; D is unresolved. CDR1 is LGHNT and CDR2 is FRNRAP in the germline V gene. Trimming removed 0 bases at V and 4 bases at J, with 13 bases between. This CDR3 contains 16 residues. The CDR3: CASGLVPSLGYNEQFF. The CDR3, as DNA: TGTGCTAGTGGTTTGGTACCCAGTCTGGGGTACAATGAGCAGTTCTTC.

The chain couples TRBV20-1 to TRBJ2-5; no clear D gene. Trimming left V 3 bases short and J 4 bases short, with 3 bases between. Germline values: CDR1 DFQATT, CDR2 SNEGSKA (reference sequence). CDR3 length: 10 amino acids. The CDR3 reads CSARVETQYF. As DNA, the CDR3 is TGCAGTGCTAGGGTAGAGACCCAGTACTTC.

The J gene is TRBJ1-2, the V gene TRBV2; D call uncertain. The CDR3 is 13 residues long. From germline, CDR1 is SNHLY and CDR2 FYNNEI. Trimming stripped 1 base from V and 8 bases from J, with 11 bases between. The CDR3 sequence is CASSEVASWGYTF. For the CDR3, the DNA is TGTGCCAGCAGTGAAGTGGCCAGTTGGGGCTACACCTTC.

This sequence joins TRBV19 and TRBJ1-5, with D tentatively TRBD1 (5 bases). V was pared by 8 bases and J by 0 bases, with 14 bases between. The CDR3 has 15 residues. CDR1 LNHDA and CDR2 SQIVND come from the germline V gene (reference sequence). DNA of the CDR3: TGTGCCAGTGTGAGGGACGTAAATAGCAATCAGCCCCAGCATTTT. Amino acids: CASVRDVNSNQPQHF.

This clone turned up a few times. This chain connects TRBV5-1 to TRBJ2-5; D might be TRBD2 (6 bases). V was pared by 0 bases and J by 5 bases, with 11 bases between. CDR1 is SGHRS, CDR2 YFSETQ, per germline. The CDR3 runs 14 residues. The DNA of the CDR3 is TGCGCCAGCAGCTTGGGTAGCGGAGGGGAGACCCAGTACTTC. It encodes CASSLGSGGETQYF.

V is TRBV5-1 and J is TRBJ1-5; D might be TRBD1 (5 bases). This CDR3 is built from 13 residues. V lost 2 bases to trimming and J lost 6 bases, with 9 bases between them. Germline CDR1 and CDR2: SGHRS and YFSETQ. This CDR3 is CASSLGDTQPQHF. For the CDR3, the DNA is TGCGCCAGCAGCTTAGGGGATACTCAGCCCCAGCATTTT.

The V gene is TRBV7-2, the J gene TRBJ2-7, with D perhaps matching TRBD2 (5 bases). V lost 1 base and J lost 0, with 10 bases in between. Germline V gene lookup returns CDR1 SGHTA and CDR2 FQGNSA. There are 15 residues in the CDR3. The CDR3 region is CASSLGSGSSYEQYF. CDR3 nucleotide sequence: TGTGCCAGCAGCTTAGGGAGCGGTAGCTCCTACGAGCAGTACTTC.

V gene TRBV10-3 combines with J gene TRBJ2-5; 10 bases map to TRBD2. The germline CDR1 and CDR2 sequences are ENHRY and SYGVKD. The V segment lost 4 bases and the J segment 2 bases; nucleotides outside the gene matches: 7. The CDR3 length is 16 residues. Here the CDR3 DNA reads TGTGCCATCAGTGGGAGCGGGGGGGCGCGTCAAGAGACCCAGTACTTC. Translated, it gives CAISGSGGARQETQYF.

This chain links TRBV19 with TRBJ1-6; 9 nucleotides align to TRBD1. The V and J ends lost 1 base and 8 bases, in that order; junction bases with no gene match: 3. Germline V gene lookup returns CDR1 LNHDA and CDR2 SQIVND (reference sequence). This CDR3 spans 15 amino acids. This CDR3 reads CASSIGQGVDSPLHF. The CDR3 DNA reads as TGTGCCAGTAGTATAGGACAGGGGGTGGATTCACCCCTCCACTTT.

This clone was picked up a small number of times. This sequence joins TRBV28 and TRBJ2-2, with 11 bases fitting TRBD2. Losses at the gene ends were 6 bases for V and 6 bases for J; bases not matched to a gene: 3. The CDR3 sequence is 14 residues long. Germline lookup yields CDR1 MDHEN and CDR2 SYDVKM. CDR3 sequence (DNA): TGTGCCAGCAGGGCGGGACTAGCGGCCGGGGAGCTGTTTTTT. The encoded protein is CASRAGLAAGELFF.

The CDR3 here is CASSPGLADKETQYF. In DNA form, the CDR3 reads TGCGCCAGCAGCCCGGGACTAGCGGATAAGGAGACCCAGTACTTC. The rearrangement joins TRBV4-3 to TRBJ2-5; 11 bases map to TRBD2. With V trimmed by 4 bases and J by 5 bases, 6 bases remained unmatched. This CDR3 contains 15 residues. CDR1 is LGHNA and CDR2 is YSLEER in the germline V gene.

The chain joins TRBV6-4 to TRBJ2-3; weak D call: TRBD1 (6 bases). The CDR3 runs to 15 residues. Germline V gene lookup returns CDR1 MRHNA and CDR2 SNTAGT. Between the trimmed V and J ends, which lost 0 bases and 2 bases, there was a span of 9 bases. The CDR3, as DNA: TGTGCCAGCAGTGACTCCTCAGGGGCCACAGATACGCAGTATTTT. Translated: CASSDSSGATDTQYF.

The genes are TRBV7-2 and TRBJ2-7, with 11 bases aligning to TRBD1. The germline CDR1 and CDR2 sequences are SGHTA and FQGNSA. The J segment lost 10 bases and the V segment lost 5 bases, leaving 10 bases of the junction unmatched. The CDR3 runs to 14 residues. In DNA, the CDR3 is TGTGCCAGCAGCCCCCGGACAGGGGGCGCCGATCAGTACTTC. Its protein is CASSPRTGGADQYF.

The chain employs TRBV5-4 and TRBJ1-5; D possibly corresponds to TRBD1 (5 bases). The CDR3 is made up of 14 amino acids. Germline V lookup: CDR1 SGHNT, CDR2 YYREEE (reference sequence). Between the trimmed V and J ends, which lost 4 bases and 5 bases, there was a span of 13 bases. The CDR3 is CASSEGFRDQPQHF. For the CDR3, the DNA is TGTGCCAGCAGCGAGGGGTTTAGGGATCAGCCCCAGCATTTT.

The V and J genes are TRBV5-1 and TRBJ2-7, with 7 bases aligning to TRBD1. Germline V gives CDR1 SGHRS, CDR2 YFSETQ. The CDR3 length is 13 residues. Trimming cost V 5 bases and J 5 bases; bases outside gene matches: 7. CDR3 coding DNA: TGCGCCAGCAGTCCTACAGGGGTCCACGAGCAGTACTTC. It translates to CASSPTGVHEQYF.

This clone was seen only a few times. The CDR3 DNA reads TGTGCCAGCAGCATGGGGCAGGGAACAGGCTACACCTTC. Its protein is CASSMGQGTGYTF. This chain connects TRBV7-6 to TRBJ1-2, with D maybe TRBD1 (5 bases). The V end lost 5 bases, the J end lost 8 bases, and 15 bases lay between the germline ends. This CDR3 contains 13 residues. Germline lookup yields CDR1 SGHVS and CDR2 FNYEAQ. The variable domain in full, completed from reference TRBV7-6 and TRBJ1-2, reads GAGVSQSPRYKVTKRGQDVALRCDPISGHVSLYWYRQALGQGPEFLTYFNYEAQQDKSGLPNDRFSAERPEGSISTLTIQRTEQRDSAMYRCASSMGQGTGYTFGSGTRLTVV.

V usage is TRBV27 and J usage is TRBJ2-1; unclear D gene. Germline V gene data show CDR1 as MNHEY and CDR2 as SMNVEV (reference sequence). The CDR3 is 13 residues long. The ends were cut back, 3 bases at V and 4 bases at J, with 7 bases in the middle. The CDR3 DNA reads TGTGCCAGCAGTTTCGATCGTTACAATGAGCAGTTCTTC. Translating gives CASSFDRYNEQFF.